Presented here are 25 T cell receptor beta chains from one specimen sequenced in a study of OX40 agonist ivuxolimab in advanced cancers. Measured with immunoSEQ multiplex PCR; TCRdb has only the in-frame clones, and not every one. The table lists tens of thousands of clones, roughly 87% of them singletons. This sample comprised CD4+ or CD8+ T cells sorted from blood, obtained in a trial of the OX40 agonist ivuxolimab. These receptors were collected from an adult with an advanced solid tumor such as melanoma, head and neck, liver or kidney cancer.

This chain links TRBV9 with TRBJ2-1, with 7 bases fitting TRBD2. The CDR3 runs to 15 residues. Germline CDR1 is SGDLS and CDR2 is YYNGEE. The J segment lost 4 bases and the V segment lost 4 bases, leaving 8 bases of the junction unmatched. The CDR3 spells CASSPPGGPYNEQFF. The CDR3 DNA is TGTGCCAGCAGCCCCCCGGGAGGCCCATACAATGAGCAGTTCTTC.

The rearrangement joins TRBV7-3 to TRBJ1-2, with 10 bases identical to TRBD1. CDR3 length equals 14 residues. The V gene's germline CDR1 is SGHTA and CDR2 FQGTGA. The trim removed 5 bases at V and 6 bases at J, leaving 6 bases unmatched. CDR3 amino acids: CASSQDRGLHGYTF. Here the CDR3 DNA reads TGTGCCAGCAGCCAAGACAGGGGGCTACATGGCTACACCTTC.

Written as DNA, the CDR3 is TGTGCCAGCAGCTTAGCTTGGCACTGGACCTCCTACGAGCAGTACTTC. Translating it yields CASSLAWHWTSYEQYF. The chain recombines TRBV7-2 with TRBJ2-7; no reliable D call. This CDR3 has 16 residues. Germline-derived CDR1 and CDR2 are SGHTA and FQGNSA. The V and J ends lost 0 bases and 0 bases respectively, with 12 bases between them.

This chain connects TRBV15 to TRBJ1-3; D is unclear. Looked up from germline, CDR1 is LNHNV and CDR2 is YYDKDF (reference sequence). Trimming took off 1 base at V and 4 bases at J, with 8 bases between the two ends. There are 14 residues in the CDR3. CDR3 region: CATSRVKEGNTIYF. The CDR3, as DNA: TGTGCCACCAGCAGAGTAAAAGAGGGAAACACCATATATTTT. Supplemented by reference TRBV15 and TRBJ1-3, the full variable domain reads DAMVIQNPRYQVTQFGKPVTLSCSQTLNHNVMYWYQQKSSQAPKLLFHYYDKDFNNEADTPDNFQSRRPNTSFCFLDIRSPGLGDTAMYLCATSRVKEGNTIYFGEGSWLTVV.

The CDR3 sequence is CASSENTDTQYF. The CDR3 coding sequence is TGTGCCAGCAGCGAGAACACAGATACGCAGTATTTT. This chain connects TRBV6-1 to TRBJ2-3; no definite D call. V dropped 6 bases and J dropped 2 bases, with 6 bases sitting between them. This CDR3 is 12 amino acids long. Per germline, CDR1 MNHNS and CDR2 SASEGT.

This clone was counted a single time. The chain joins TRBV7-6 to TRBJ2-2, with no clear D. V shed 1 base and J shed 4 bases, with 10 bases lying between them. This CDR3 is built from 15 residues. The V gene's germline CDR1 is SGHVS and CDR2 FNYEAQ. The CDR3 loop reads CASSLEGRTTGELFF. CDR3 coding DNA: TGTGCCAGCAGCTTAGAGGGTAGGACCACCGGGGAGCTGTTTTTT.

V is TRBV11-2 and J is TRBJ1-1, with D possibly being TRBD1 (5 bases). V was clipped by 5 bases and J by 2 bases, with 12 bases between them. The germline V gene has CDR1 SGHAT and CDR2 FQNNGV. This CDR3 is 14 amino acids long. CDR3 in amino acids: CASSRGRGNTEAFF. The CDR3 nucleotides read TGTGCCAGCAGCCGGGGGAGGGGAAACACTGAAGCTTTCTTT.

The V call is TRBV6-6, the J call TRBJ1-1; tentative D call: TRBD1 (5 bases). Trimming took 8 bases from V and 0 from J, leaving 10 bases between them. The CDR3 runs to 13 residues. Germline-derived CDR1 and CDR2 are MNHNY and SVGAGI (reference sequence). The CDR3 DNA sequence: TGTGCCAGCGGTCGACAGATGAACACTGAAGCTTTCTTT. Translation gives CASGRQMNTEAFF.

The chain recombines TRBV11-3 with TRBJ1-2; D uncertain. Germline CDR1 and CDR2: SGHNT and YENEEA. V was cut by 1 base and J by 2 bases, with 11 bases left in between. The CDR3 is made up of 15 amino acids. The CDR3 protein is CASSLVFGSNYGYTF. CDR3 coding DNA: TGTGCCAGCAGCTTAGTCTTCGGTTCAAACTATGGCTACACCTTC. Complete variable domain (other parts from reference TRBV11-3 and TRBJ1-2): EAGVVQSPRYKIIEKKQPVAFWCNPISGHNTLYWYLQNLGQGPELLIRYENEEAVDDSQLPKDRFSAERLKGVDSTLKIQPAELGDSAVYLCASSLVFGSNYGYTFGSGTRLTVV.

The chain is built from TRBV7-2 and TRBJ1-5; 7 nucleotides match TRBD1. This CDR3 contains 14 residues. With 5 bases clipped from V and 11 bases from J, the junction kept 12 bases outside the gene matches. Germline V gene data show CDR1 as SGHTA and CDR2 as FQGNSA. DNA for the CDR3: TGTGCCAGCAGCCCCGGACAGGCAGCTGGGGCCCAGCATTTT. Translating it yields CASSPGQAAGAQHF.

DNA of the CDR3: TGTGCCAGTACCCCGGGGGGACAGGGATACAATGAGCAGTTCTTC. The encoded protein is CASTPGGQGYNEQFF. The chain links TRBV19 to TRBJ2-1; 9 nucleotides line up with TRBD1. The CDR3 loop spans 15 amino acids. Trimming cost V 7 bases and J 4 bases; bases outside gene matches: 8. Germline CDR1 is LNHDA and CDR2 is SQIVND (reference sequence).

The CDR3 reads CASSALAGGGETQYF. CDR3 DNA: TGTGCCAGCAGCGCACTAGCGGGGGGCGGGGAGACCCAGTACTTC. The rearrangement joins TRBV7-7 to TRBJ2-5, with 12 bases aligning to TRBD2. Germline CDR1 reads SSHAT; CDR2 reads FNYEAQ (reference sequence). V was clipped by 5 bases and J by 5 bases; unmatched bases: 6. The CDR3 is made up of 15 amino acids.

The gene calls are TRBV5-1 and TRBJ2-1; D could derive from TRBD1 or TRBD2 (5 bases each). In germline, CDR1 is SGHRS, CDR2 YFSETQ. V was pared by 2 bases and J by 5 bases, with 14 bases between. The CDR3 contains 15 residues. CDR3 sequence (DNA): TGCGCCAGCAGCTTTGGGACCACTCTCCACAATGAGCAGTTCTTC. This gives the protein CASSFGTTLHNEQFF.

The rearrangement links TRBV27 to TRBJ1-5; TRBD1 is a possible D gene (6 bases). Germline CDR1 and CDR2: MNHEY and SMNVEV (reference sequence). CDR3 length: 16 amino acids. Trimming removed 7 bases at V and 2 bases at J, with 18 bases between. In DNA form, the CDR3 reads TGTGCCAGCATGACAGGATATACAAACGGCAATCAGCCCCAGCATTTT. Translated: CASMTGYTNGNQPQHF.

V is TRBV20-1 and J is TRBJ2-7; D not resolved. Trimming shortened V by 2 bases and J by 4 bases, and 6 bases separated the two germline ends. Germline CDR1 is DFQATT and CDR2 is SNEGSKA (reference sequence). The CDR3 is 11 amino acids. The CDR3 DNA sequence: TGCAGTGCTAGAAACACATACGAGCAGTACTTC. It codes for CSARNTYEQYF.

In this sample, this clone turned up a few times. The V gene is TRBV27, the J gene TRBJ1-6, with no clear D. The CDR3 extends over 14 amino acids. Trimming removed 6 bases at V and 6 bases at J, with 12 bases between. Per the germline V gene, CDR1 is MNHEY and CDR2 is SMNVEV (reference sequence). Written as DNA, the CDR3 is TGTGCCAGCAGGCCATGGTCGCCTAATTCACCCCTCCACTTT. Translation gives CASRPWSPNSPLHF.

The chain has TRBV21-1 and TRBJ1-5. TRBV21-1 is a recognized pseudogene. The CDR3 sequence is 15 residues long. Here the CDR3 reads CASSDFKEGNQPQHF. DNA of the CDR3: TGTGCCAGCAGCGACTTTAAGGAAGGCAATCAGCCCCAGCATTTT.

This clone came up a few times. This sequence joins TRBV19 and TRBJ1-5, with 7 bases fitting TRBD1. The V gene end was trimmed by 7 bases and the J gene end by 4 bases; junction bases not matched to a gene: 16. The germline V gene has CDR1 LNHDA and CDR2 SQIVND (reference sequence). The CDR3 is 17 amino acids. CDR3 residues: CASKIRGGQSTNQPQHF. In DNA, the CDR3 is TGTGCCAGTAAGATACGGGGGGGACAGAGTACTAATCAGCCCCAGCATTTT. Based on the CDR3 plus reference TRBV19 and TRBJ1-5, the full variable domain is DGGITQSPKYLFRKEGQNVTLSCEQNLNHDAMYWYRQDPGQGLRLIYYSQIVNDFQKGDIAEGYSVSREKKESFPLTVTSAQKNPTAFYLCASKIRGGQSTNQPQHFGDGTRLSIL.

This chain links TRBV7-2 with TRBJ1-3; a weak D match, TRBD1 (5 bases). CDR3 length equals 15 residues. Germline V lookup: CDR1 SGHTA, CDR2 FQGNSA. V was shortened by 6 bases and J by 2 bases, with 14 bases between the two germline ends. The CDR3 sequence: CASRVGRGTGNTIYF. In DNA form, the CDR3 reads TGTGCCAGCAGGGTGGGAAGGGGAACTGGAAACACCATATATTTT.

The rearrangement joins TRBV6-5 to TRBJ1-1, with D perhaps TRBD1 (6 bases). Germline CDR1 and CDR2: MNHEY and SVGAGI. This CDR3 spans 16 amino acids. Trimming removed 0 bases at V and 2 bases at J, with 13 bases between. Here the CDR3 DNA reads TGTGCCAGCAGTTACTCGATGTCAGGGGTCAACACTGAAGCTTTCTTT. It is translated as CASSYSMSGVNTEAFF.

The chain has TRBV29-1 and TRBJ2-3, with D possibly TRBD2 on 6 matching bases. CDR3 size: 14 residues. CDR1 is SQVTM, CDR2 ANQGSEA, per germline. The V end lost 7 bases, the J end lost 0 bases, and 14 bases lay between the germline ends. The CDR3 sequence: CSAAFGTSTDTQYF. Here the CDR3 DNA reads TGCAGCGCCGCGTTCGGGACTAGCACAGATACGCAGTATTTT.

In its sample, this clone was seen once. The chain is built from TRBV6-1 and TRBJ1-2; D is perhaps TRBD1 (6 bases). The CDR3 covers 15 residues. Germline values: CDR1 MNHNS, CDR2 SASEGT. Between the trimmed V and J ends, which lost 1 base and 8 bases, there was a span of 17 bases. The CDR3, as DNA: TGTGCCAGCAGTGAAGGGACAGTCGAGTTGGGGGGCTACACCTTC. This sequence encodes CASSEGTVELGGYTF.

The chain combines TRBV9 with TRBJ1-2, with a possible D match to TRBD1 (5 bases). The V end was cut by 3 bases, the J end by 5 bases, with 23 bases between. This CDR3 has 17 amino acids. Germline CDR1 SGDLS, CDR2 YYNGEE. CDR3 DNA sequence: TGTGCCAGCAGCGCAGATACCCTGGGGGAATGGTTTTATGGCTACACCTTC. Translation: CASSADTLGEWFYGYTF.

The J gene is TRBJ1-3, the V gene TRBV15; TRBD1 matches at 7 bases. Germline lookup yields CDR1 LNHNV and CDR2 YYDKDF (reference sequence). CDR3 length: 15 amino acids. Trimming took 1 base from V and 4 from J; bases not matched to a gene: 4. The CDR3 DNA reads as TGTGCCACCAGCAGAGCTCCGGGACAGGGAAACACCATATATTTT. Its protein is CATSRAPGQGNTIYF. The complete variable domain, with remaining parts taken from reference TRBV15 and TRBJ1-3, reads DAMVIQNPRYQVTQFGKPVTLSCSQTLNHNVMYWYQQKSSQAPKLLFHYYDKDFNNEADTPDNFQSRRPNTSFCFLDIRSPGLGDTAMYLCATSRAPGQGNTIYFGEGSWLTVV.

This clone turned up a few times. The rearrangement uses TRBV7-3 and TRBJ1-1; no definite D call. Germline-derived CDR1 and CDR2 are SGHTA and FQGTGA. This CDR3 comprises 15 residues. Trimming cost V 3 bases and J 1 base, with 12 bases left between them. The CDR3 nucleotides are TGTGCCAGCAGCTTCGAAACTTCTAGGAACACTGAAGCTTTCTTT. It encodes CASSFETSRNTEAFF.